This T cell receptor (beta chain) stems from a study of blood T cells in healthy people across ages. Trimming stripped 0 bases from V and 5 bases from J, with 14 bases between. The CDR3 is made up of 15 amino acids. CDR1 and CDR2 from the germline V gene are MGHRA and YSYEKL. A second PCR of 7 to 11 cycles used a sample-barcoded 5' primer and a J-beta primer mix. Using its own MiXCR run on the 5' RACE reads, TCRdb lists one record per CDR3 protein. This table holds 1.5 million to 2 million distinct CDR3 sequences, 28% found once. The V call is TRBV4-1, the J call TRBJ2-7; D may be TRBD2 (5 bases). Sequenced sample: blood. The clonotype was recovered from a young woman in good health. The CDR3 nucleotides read TGCGCCAGCAGCCAAGAATCTAAGGCGAGGGACGAGCAGTACTTC. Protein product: CASSQESKARDEQYF.